This T cell receptor beta chain is from a study of blood T cells in healthy people across ages. Study in general: Using template switching, researchers captured about one barcoded beta molecule for each two T cells. Study-level results: Aged donors had fewer naive CD4+ cells and lower diversity than long-lived donors.

This clonotype was observed a few times. Its antigen is still unknown. A sample-barcoded 5' primer and a J-beta primer mix were used in a second PCR of about 7 to 12 cycles. CDR3-containing paired-end reads numbering at least 2.5 million came from each sample. TCRdb analysed the 5' RACE reads with MiXCR anew, one entry per CDR3 protein. Among about 1.5 million distinct CDR3 sequences listed, 35% to 45% were seen once. The TCR comes from a woman aged 18-29 years in good health. Sequenced input: blood.

The CDR3 bases are TGCGCCAGCAGCCAAGACCGAGGGACAGACATCGACGGCTACACCTTC. It yields the protein CASSQDRGTDIDGYTF. J is TRBJ1-2 and V is TRBV4-1; TRBD1 agrees at 7 bases. Germline V CDR1 and CDR2: MGHRA, YSYEKL. J was trimmed by 8 bases and V by 0 bases; bases with no gene match: 12. This CDR3 region has 16 residues.